Sequencing of this TCR beta chain was carried out in a study of identical twins. Every donor was a healthy Caucasian. This clonotype was seen only a few times. The V gene's germline CDR1 is DFQATT and CDR2 SNEGSKA (reference sequence). Trimming at V came to 3 bases and at J to 4 bases, leaving 7 bases not matched to a gene. The CDR3 totals 15 residues. cDNA molecules carried unique molecular identifiers, and template switching added a universal primer site. Using its own MiXCR run on the 5' RACE reads, TCRdb lists one record per CDR3 protein. The sample carries some 440,000 distinct CDR3 sequences, approximately 24% recorded once. The sample also formed part of further work on T cells expressing NK-cell markers. From that second work: The study drew TCR beta repertoires from sorted CD3+CD56+NKG2C+, CD3+CD56+NKG2C- and CD3+CD56-NKG2C+ T cells.

The TCR sequence derives from a woman aged 18 to 35 in good health. The chain is built from TRBV20-1 and TRBJ2-5; 11 bases are a match to TRBD2. The sequenced sample consisted of CD4+ T cells sorted from blood. The CDR3 sequence is CSARDPSGRRETQYF. The CDR3 coding sequence is TGCAGTGCTAGGGATCCTAGCGGGAGGCGAGAGACCCAGTACTTC.